This T cell receptor (beta chain) stems from a study of T cells in AML relapse after transplant (dated by TCRdb to between 2017 and 2020). For the wider study: The remission controls were clinically matched patients who stayed in long-term complete remission and had more than 3 years of follow-up. This retrospective study examined inhibitory receptor expression and TCR repertoires of bone marrow T cells in patients who received allogeneic HSCT for myeloid malignancy. Bone marrow collected about 1 year after HSCT from patients who maintained complete remission served as the remission samples. Points the paper makes about the study in general: TCR repertoire comparisons were based on very few samples, with only a few individuals included per group for unsorted bone marrow.

The library relied on PCR. Instead of multiplex PCR, a modified RACE PCR protocol was used to amplify TCR alpha and beta chains from RNA. The libraries were sequenced on an Illumina MiSeq, and sample-specific barcode combinations were used to demultiplex the raw reads. Per the original workflow: TCR clonotypes were identified from the sequencing reads using MiXCR software. The public reads were reanalyzed by TCRdb: fastp trimming at Q25, MiXCR alignment, in-frame beta chains only. A single entry per CDR3 protein holds the most common genes and DNA from its merged rows. TCRdb, not the original authors, processed these V and J calls. For this sample there are thousands of distinct CDR3 sequences; around 10% appear just once. 32% of the sample goes to the ten largest clones. Taking its sample share into account, this clonotype is medium-sized (0.01 to 0.1%). The antigen this receptor binds is unknown. No base quality values were provided; no much bigger clone lies one nucleotide off.

The source material was bone marrow, either the whole sample or a sorted T cell fraction (not recorded which), sampled in complete remission. This clonotype was obtained from a human donor who had a stem cell transplant for acute myeloid leukemia. After a transplant, some of the T cells may come from the graft donor.

The CDR3 protein is CASSPLDSHNYGYTF. The nucleotide sequence reads TGTGCCAGCAGCCCCCTGGACAGTCATAACTATGGCTACACCTTC. This chain joins TRBV4-2 to TRBJ1-2; the D gene is perhaps TRBD1, from 6 matching bases. The CDR3 holds 15 amino acids from the cysteine to the phenylalanine. Only CDR3 DNA is held: 45 bases, read in frame from base 1. Looking up the germline V gene yields CDR1 LGHNA and CDR2 YNFKEQ. V loses 4 bases of germline sequence and J loses 1 base, and the interval between the two ends is 13 bases.